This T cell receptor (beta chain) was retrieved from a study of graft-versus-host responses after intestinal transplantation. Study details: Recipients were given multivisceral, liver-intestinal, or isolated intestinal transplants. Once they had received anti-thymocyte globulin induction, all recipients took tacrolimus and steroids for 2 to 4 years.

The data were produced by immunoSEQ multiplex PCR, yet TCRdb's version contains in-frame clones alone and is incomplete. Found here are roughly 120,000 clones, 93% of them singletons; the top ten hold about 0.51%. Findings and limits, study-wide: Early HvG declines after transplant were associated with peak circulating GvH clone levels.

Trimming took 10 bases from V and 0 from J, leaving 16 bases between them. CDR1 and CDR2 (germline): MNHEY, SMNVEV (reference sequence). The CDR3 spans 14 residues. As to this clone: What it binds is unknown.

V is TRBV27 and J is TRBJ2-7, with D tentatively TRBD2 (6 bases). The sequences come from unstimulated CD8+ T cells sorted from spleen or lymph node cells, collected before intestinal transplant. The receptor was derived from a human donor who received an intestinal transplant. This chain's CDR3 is CATAGSGSSYEQYF. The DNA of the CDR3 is TGTGCCACCGCGGGGTCAGGGAGCTCCTACGAGCAGTACTTC.